What follows are 16 T cell receptor beta chains derived from one specimen sequenced in a study of T cell changes during pregnancy in multiple sclerosis. Only in-frame clones appear in the TCRdb table, and some are missing; sequencing was by immunoSEQ multiplex PCR. The repertoire has more than 60,000 clones, more than 85% of them found once; the top ten carry 1.4%. The sample consisted of peripheral blood, taken in the second trimester of pregnancy. The receptors here all came from a female donor with multiple sclerosis, enrolled in a pregnancy study.

The CDR3 is CAWRRGTGRELFF. Written as DNA, the CDR3 is TGTGCCTGGAGACGTGGAACAGGCCGGGAGCTGTTTTTT. V usage is TRBV30 and J usage is TRBJ2-2; tentative D call: TRBD1 (5 bases). CDR1 is GTSNPN and CDR2 is SVGIG in the germline V gene (reference sequence). This CDR3 has 13 residues. V was clipped by 3 bases and J by 9 bases, with 14 bases between them.

The genes are TRBV9 and TRBJ2-3; D is possibly TRBD2 (5 bases). This CDR3 spans 14 amino acids. CDR1 is SGDLS and CDR2 is YYNGEE in the germline V gene. The V end lost 6 bases, the J end lost 4 bases, and 15 bases lay between the germline ends. CDR3 nucleotides: TGTGCCAGCACCAAAGGGAGTGTTCCAGATACGCAGTATTTT. This encodes CASTKGSVPDTQYF.

The J gene is TRBJ2-7, the V gene TRBV19, with 7 bases that match TRBD1. Germline CDR1 reads LNHDA; CDR2 reads SQIVND (reference sequence). This CDR3 has 14 residues. Unmatched junction bases numbered 1, after V lost 2 bases and J lost 0 bases. The CDR3 here is CASSIWDSSYEQYF. The DNA of the CDR3 is TGTGCCAGTAGTATATGGGACAGCTCCTACGAGCAGTACTTC.

This sequence joins TRBV29-1 and TRBJ2-7, with a weak D call TRBD2 (5 bases). Trimming took off 6 bases at V and 0 bases at J, with 9 bases between the two ends. This CDR3 spans 12 amino acids. Per the germline V gene, CDR1 is SQVTM and CDR2 is ANQGSEA. In DNA form, the CDR3 reads TGCAGCGTCAGCGGAGACTCCTACGAGCAGTACTTC. Protein sequence: CSVSGDSYEQYF.

CDR3 DNA: TGTGCCAGCAGACCTAGCGGGAGCCTTGTGAATGAGCAGTTCTTC. It specifies CASRPSGSLVNEQFF. J is TRBJ2-1 and V is TRBV13; TRBD2 matches 10 bases. This CDR3 comprises 15 residues. V shed 6 bases and J 7 bases; nucleotides not matched to a gene: 9. Germline assignment: CDR1 PRHDT and CDR2 FYEKMQ (reference sequence).

The chain combines TRBV30 with TRBJ2-1, with 7 bases fitting TRBD2. The CDR3 spans 13 residues. Germline lookup yields CDR1 GTSNPN and CDR2 SVGIG (reference sequence). Germline trimming cut 1 base from V and 4 bases from J; bases unmatched to any gene: 1. The CDR3 region is CAWSAGGYNEQFF. The CDR3 region has the DNA TGTGCCTGGAGTGCGGGAGGATACAATGAGCAGTTCTTC.

The V and J genes are TRBV30 and TRBJ2-7, with D tentatively TRBD2 (6 bases). V was shortened by 5 bases and J by 0 bases, with 8 bases between the two germline ends. Per the germline V gene, CDR1 is GTSNPN and CDR2 is SVGIG (reference sequence). The CDR3 spans 12 residues. In nucleotides, the CDR3 is TGTGCCTGGGACGGGGGCTCCTACGAGCAGTACTTC. It encodes CAWDGGSYEQYF.

This chain joins TRBV27 and TRBJ1-1; weak D call: TRBD1 (5 bases). The CDR3 consists of 13 residues. CDR1 and CDR2 (germline): MNHEY, SMNVEV (reference sequence). Trimming pared 3 bases from V and 10 bases from J, leaving 15 bases between. This CDR3 reads CASSLGLTRRAFF. CDR3 sequence (DNA): TGTGCCAGCAGTTTGGGACTCACGCGGAGAGCTTTCTTT.

The chain couples TRBV11-2 to TRBJ2-7, with 9 nucleotides matching TRBD1. V gave up 5 bases and J gave up 4 bases; unmatched junction bases: 6. This CDR3 has 14 residues. Germline V gene lookup returns CDR1 SGHAT and CDR2 FQNNGV. The CDR3 is CASSPGTGTYEQYF. The CDR3 nucleotides read TGTGCCAGCAGCCCGGGGACAGGGACGTACGAGCAGTACTTC.

This CDR3 reads CASSPGTPNTEAFF. The CDR3 DNA reads as TGTGCCAGCTCACCCGGGACACCGAACACTGAAGCTTTCTTT. The rearrangement joins TRBV18 to TRBJ1-1; the D gene is possibly TRBD1 (6 bases). This CDR3 has 14 residues. CDR1 and CDR2 from the germline V gene are KGHSH and LQKENI. The ends were cut back, 3 bases at V and 1 base at J, with 9 bases in the middle. The full variable domain, with the rest looked up from reference TRBV18 and TRBJ1-1, is NAGVMQNPRHLVRRRGQEARLRCSPMKGHSHVYWYRQLPEEGLKFMVYLQKENIIDESGMPKERFSAEFPKEGPSILRIQQVVRGDSAAYFCASSPGTPNTEAFFGQGTRLTVV.

The rearrangement uses TRBV4-1 and TRBJ2-1; TRBD2 matches 11 bases. This CDR3 spans 20 amino acids. With 0 bases clipped from V and 6 bases from J, the junction kept 16 bases outside the gene matches. Germline CDR1 is MGHRA and CDR2 is YSYEKL. The CDR3 DNA is TGCGCCAGCAGCCAAGATATTTTCAGGCCTAGCGGGAGGACAGGCAATGAGCAGTTCTTC. This translates into CASSQDIFRPSGRTGNEQFF.

The rearrangement joins TRBV27 to TRBJ2-7, with 7 bases aligning to TRBD2. The trim removed 2 bases at V and 8 bases at J, leaving 9 bases unmatched. The CDR3 sequence is 14 residues long. Looked up from germline, CDR1 is MNHEY and CDR2 is SMNVEV (reference sequence). Written as DNA, the CDR3 is TGTGCCAGCAGTTTAGTGCGGGAGTCACCACAGCAGTACTTC. As protein: CASSLVRESPQQYF.

V usage is TRBV5-1 and J usage is TRBJ1-4; perhaps TRBD1 as D (6 bases). The germline V and J ends were trimmed by 3 bases and 8 bases, with 14 bases remaining between them. Germline CDR1 reads SGHRS; CDR2 reads YFSETQ. The CDR3 length is 14 residues. Here the CDR3 reads CASSSGGAGEKLFF. In DNA, the CDR3 is TGCGCCAGCAGCTCCGGGGGGGCTGGGGAAAAACTGTTTTTT.

The chain uses TRBV9 and TRBJ1-4; 7 bases agree with TRBD1. V was clipped by 3 bases and J by 8 bases; unmatched bases: 7. This CDR3 comprises 14 residues. Germline V gene lookup returns CDR1 SGDLS and CDR2 YYNGEE. CDR3 DNA: TGTGCCAGCAGCGGGCGACAGGGAAACGAAAAACTGTTTTTT. Encoded protein: CASSGRQGNEKLFF.

This chain uses TRBV19 with TRBJ1-2; 10 bases match TRBD1. The length of the CDR3 is 14 residues. V dropped 5 bases and J dropped 7; count of bases not matched to a gene: 7. Germline V CDR1 and CDR2: LNHDA, SQIVND (reference sequence). CDR3 nucleotides: TGTGCCAGTAGTTGGCGGGACAGGGGAACTGGCTACACCTTC. It is translated as CASSWRDRGTGYTF.

A single count supports this clone. This chain links TRBV10-3 with TRBJ1-2; a weak D match, TRBD1 (6 bases). The CDR3 loop spans 16 amino acids. Looked up from germline, CDR1 is ENHRY and CDR2 is SYGVKD. V lost 5 bases, J lost 1 base, and 17 bases lay in between. CDR3 coding DNA: TGTGCCATCAGTCTTTTTACAGGGAAGGGTAACTATGGCTACACCTTC. Translated: CAISLFTGKGNYGYTF.